This T cell receptor beta chain was identified in a study of blood T cell repertoires in COVID-19. About the research overall: The United States, Italy and Spain were the sources of the acute and convalescent COVID-19 samples. In each case, the material was cDNA or gDNA derived from T cells, B-cell-depleted T cells, or PBMCs.

As processed by the authors: Scientists estimated how many nucleated cells there were by amplifying reference gene primers. Assay: immunoSEQ multiplex PCR; the TCRdb copy retains only in-frame clones and omits some. V and J calls and clone size are those listed in that table; D and trimming were worked out from the DNA. Of under 200,000 clones listed, around 80% are singletons. V lost 1 base, J lost 3 bases, and 13 bases lay in between. Germline lookup yields CDR1 SGHRS and CDR2 YFSETQ. CDR3 length: 15 amino acids. The specimen sequenced was peripheral blood. This receptor was identified in a man aged 70-80 years with active or convalescent COVID-19. The chain joins TRBV5-1 to TRBJ2-5, with D unclear. The CDR3 sequence is CASSLISRSEETQYF. The CDR3, as DNA: TGCGCCAGCAGCTTGATTTCGCGGTCAGAAGAGACCCAGTACTTC.